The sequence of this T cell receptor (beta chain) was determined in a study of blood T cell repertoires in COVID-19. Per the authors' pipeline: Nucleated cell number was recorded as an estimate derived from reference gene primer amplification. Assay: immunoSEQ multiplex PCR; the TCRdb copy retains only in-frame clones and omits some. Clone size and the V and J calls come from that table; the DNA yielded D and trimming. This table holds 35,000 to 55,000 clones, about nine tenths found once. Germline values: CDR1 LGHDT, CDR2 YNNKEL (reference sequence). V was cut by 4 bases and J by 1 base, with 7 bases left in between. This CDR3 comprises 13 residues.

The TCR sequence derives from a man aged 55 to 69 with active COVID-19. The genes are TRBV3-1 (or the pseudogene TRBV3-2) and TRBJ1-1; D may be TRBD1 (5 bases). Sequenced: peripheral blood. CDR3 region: CASSPTENTEAFF. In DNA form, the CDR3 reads TGTGCCAGCAGCCCGACAGAGAACACTGAAGCTTTCTTT.